Sequencing of this TCR beta chain was carried out in a study of blood T cell repertoires in COVID-19. Study as a whole: There were acute and convalescent COVID-19 samples, and they came from the United States, Italy and Spain.

Original analysis: Reference gene primer amplification gave nucleated cell count estimates. Repertoires were generated with immunoSEQ multiplex PCR, while TCRdb's copy carries only in-frame clones and drops some. V, J and clone size are taken as reported in that table, and D and trimming were inferred from the DNA itself. The sample comprises 150,000 to 200,000 clones, roughly nine tenths of which are singletons, and about 6.5% rests with the top ten. CDR1 SGHTA and CDR2 FQGNSA come from the germline V gene. The CDR3 is made up of 18 amino acids. Trimming pared 3 bases from V and 0 bases from J, leaving 18 bases between.

The material sequenced was peripheral blood. The chain combines TRBV7-2 with TRBJ1-3; a weak D match, TRBD1 (6 bases). The source is a woman of 80 years or more in a cohort sampled during active or convalescent COVID-19. CDR3 DNA sequence: TGTGCCAGCAGCTTGTTAAAGCCGGGACAAGCCTCTGGAAACACCATATATTTT. Amino acids: CASSLLKPGQASGNTIYF.